This T cell receptor (beta chain) was observed in a study of blood T cells in healthy people across ages. Notes on this clonotype: The antigen is unknown.

The CDR3 is made up of 18 amino acids. CDR1 is SGHRS, CDR2 YFSETQ, per germline. V was pared by 3 bases and J by 14 bases, with 25 bases of the junction left unmatched. Per sample, a minimum of 7 million PBMCs were isolated. A second PCR, run for about 7 to 11 cycles, used a sample-barcoded 5' primer plus a J-beta primer mix. One entry per CDR3 protein results from TCRdb running MiXCR on the 5' RACE reads. In the table there are 700,000 to 850,000 distinct CDR3 sequences, less than 70% of which are singletons. Study-wide results and limits: PBMCs went unsorted, and a conclusive naive versus antigen-experienced comparison was therefore prevented.

The chain links TRBV5-1 to TRBJ2-3; 9 bases agree with TRBD2. The sample consisted of blood. The clonotype was recovered from a man older than 75 in good health. For the CDR3, the DNA is TGCGCCAGCAGCTCCCCTAACAGCGGGAGGTCTGATCACAGAGACGCGTATTTT. It translates to CASSSPNSGRSDHRDAYF.